This T cell receptor beta chain was sequenced during a study of CD8+ T cells in alopecia areata (dated by TCRdb to between 2018 and 2020). With respect to the entire study: In both human patients and the C3H/HeJ mouse model, the study applied high-throughput TCRbeta sequencing to look at T cell clonal expansion in alopecia areata. Scalp clonality was compared across normal scalp (n=4), patchy alopecia areata scalp (n=8), and alopecia totalis/universalis scalp (n=8). TCRbeta CDR3 regions were amplified by immunoSEQ multiplex PCR using 35 Vbeta forward and 13 Jbeta reverse primers. On the human side, TCRbeta sequencing was run on scalp tissue and on sorted CD4+ and CD8+ peripheral blood T cells from healthy controls and from alopecia areata patients with either patchy or totalis/universalis disease. RNA was obtained with the PAXgene miRNA kit for fixed scalp, the miRNeasy kit for PBMCs, and the RNeasy kit for mouse skin. What the study reported, not specific to this receptor: Lesional scalp, especially in alopecia totalis/universalis, showed higher clonality and more expanded CD8+ clones than normal scalp, suggesting antigenic drive. Unlike mouse skin, where gammadelta T cells dominate, normal human skin contains resident alphabeta T cells that get sequenced too, which complicates analysis of the scalp TCR repertoire. Shared TCR sequences between patients were less evident than in mice, which may be partly attributable to HLA diversity in the patient population.

In this sample, this clone turned up many times. Its target antigen remains unknown. No base qualities exist here, and no much larger clone lies one base off it. After PBMCs were isolated by density centrifugation and stained for CD3, CD4 and CD8, a FACSAria was used to sort CD4+ and CD8+ T cells. Scalp biopsies and blood samples were obtained from unaffected controls. To prepare the library, the immunoSEQ multiplex PCR assay was applied. To provide template for TCR sequencing, every sample had RNA extracted and reverse transcribed into cDNA. SuperScript III was used to make first-strand cDNA, primed with a 2:1 mix of oligo-dT and random hexamers. A synthetic immune receptor repertoire was used to measure amplification bias, and any remaining bias was corrected computationally. Under the source paper's analysis protocol: Raw reads were preprocessed for error removal, and CDR3 was defined according to IMGT conventions as running from the conserved cysteine to phenylalanine. Clonality was computed by normalizing Shannon entropy by log2 of the number of productive unique TCRs and subtracting the result from 1. Whether each scalp clone was CD4 or CD8 was inferred by checking scalp TCRbeta sequences against the CD4 and CD8 repertoires from sorted blood. As stored in TCRdb, this immuneACCESS dataset retains in-frame rearrangements with V and J assigned. A fraction of the clones does not appear; measured against another copy, unresolved V genes explain less than half of the discrepancy, and the remainder lacks a known reason. V, J and clone size derive from that table, while D and trimming were established from the DNA sequence. The sample table holds about 150,000 clones, of which about two thirds were seen once. 35% to 40% of the sample belongs to the ten largest clones.

The germline V gene yields SGHTA for CDR1 and FQGNSA for CDR2. V is shortened by 5 bases, J by 6 bases, and the region joining them spans 17 bases. From the cysteine through the phenylalanine, the CDR3 covers 15 amino acids. The CDR3 DNA has 45 bases and is translated from base 1. Recombination connected TRBV7-2 to TRBJ2-1; 5 matching bases give a weak D call of TRBD2. Sample: CD8+ T cells sorted from blood. This sequence was found in a human donor in good health. The CDR3 in this case is CASSPMLRVGNEQFF. The DNA sequence is TGTGCCAGCAGCCCCATGTTGAGGGTAGGCAATGAGCAGTTCTTC.